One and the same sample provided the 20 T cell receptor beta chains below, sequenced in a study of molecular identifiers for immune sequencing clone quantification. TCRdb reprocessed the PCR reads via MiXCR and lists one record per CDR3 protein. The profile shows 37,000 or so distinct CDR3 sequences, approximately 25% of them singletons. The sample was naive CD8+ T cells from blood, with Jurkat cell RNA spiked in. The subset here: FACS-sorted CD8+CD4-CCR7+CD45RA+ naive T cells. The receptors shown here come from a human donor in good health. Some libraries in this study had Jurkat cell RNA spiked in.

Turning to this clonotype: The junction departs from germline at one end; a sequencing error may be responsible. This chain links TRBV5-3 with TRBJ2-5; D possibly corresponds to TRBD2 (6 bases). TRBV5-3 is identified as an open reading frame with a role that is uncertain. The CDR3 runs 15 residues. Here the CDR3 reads CASSSIAEPQETQYF. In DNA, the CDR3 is TGTGCCAGCAGCTCCATAGCGGAGCCTCAAGAGACCCAGTACTTC.

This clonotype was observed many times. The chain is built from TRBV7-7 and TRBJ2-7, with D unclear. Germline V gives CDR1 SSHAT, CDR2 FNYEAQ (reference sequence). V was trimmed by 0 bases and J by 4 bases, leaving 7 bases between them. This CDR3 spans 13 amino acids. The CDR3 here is CASSLAQGYEQYF. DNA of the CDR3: TGTGCCAGCAGCTTAGCCCAAGGTTACGAGCAGTACTTC. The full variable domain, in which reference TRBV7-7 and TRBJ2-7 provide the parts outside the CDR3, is GAGVSQSPRYKVTKRGQDVTLRCDPISSHATLYWYQQALGQGPEFLTYFNYEAQPDKSGLPSDRFSAERPEGSISTLTIQRTEQRDSAMYRCASSLAQGYEQYFGPGTRLTVT.

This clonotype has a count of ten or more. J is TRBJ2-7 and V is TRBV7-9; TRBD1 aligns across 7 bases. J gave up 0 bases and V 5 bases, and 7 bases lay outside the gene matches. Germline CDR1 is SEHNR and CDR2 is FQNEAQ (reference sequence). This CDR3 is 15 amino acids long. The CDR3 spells CASSPEDRNSYEQYF. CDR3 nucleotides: TGTGCCAGCAGCCCCGAGGACAGGAACTCCTACGAGCAGTACTTC. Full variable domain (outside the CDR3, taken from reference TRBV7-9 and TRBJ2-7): DTGVSQNPRHKITKRGQNVTFRCDPISEHNRLYWYRQTLGQGPEFLTYFQNEAQLEKSRLLSDRFSAERPKGSFSTLEIQRTEQGDSAMYLCASSPEDRNSYEQYFGPGTRLTVT.

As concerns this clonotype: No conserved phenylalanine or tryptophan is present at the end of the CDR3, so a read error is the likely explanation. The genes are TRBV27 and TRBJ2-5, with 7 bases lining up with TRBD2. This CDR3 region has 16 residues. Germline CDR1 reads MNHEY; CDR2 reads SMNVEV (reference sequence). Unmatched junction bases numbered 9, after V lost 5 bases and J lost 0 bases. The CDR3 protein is CASSPLAGADQETQYI. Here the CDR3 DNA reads TGTGCCAGCAGTCCTCTTGCGGGAGCGGACCAAGAGACCCAGTACATC.

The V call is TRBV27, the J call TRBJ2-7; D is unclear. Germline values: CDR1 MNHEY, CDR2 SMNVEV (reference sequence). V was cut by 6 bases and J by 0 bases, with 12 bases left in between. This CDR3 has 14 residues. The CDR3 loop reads CASSILGTSYEQYF. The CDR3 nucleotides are TGTGCCAGCAGCATCCTGGGCACCTCCTACGAGCAGTACTTC.

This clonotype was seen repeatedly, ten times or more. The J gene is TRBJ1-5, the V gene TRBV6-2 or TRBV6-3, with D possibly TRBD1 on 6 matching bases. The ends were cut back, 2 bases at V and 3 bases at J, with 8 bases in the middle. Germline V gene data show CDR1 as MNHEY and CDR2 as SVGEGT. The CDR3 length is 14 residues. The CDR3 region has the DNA TGTGCCAGCAGTTACAGGGGGTACAATCAGCCCCAGCATTTT. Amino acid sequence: CASSYRGYNQPQHF.

Written as DNA, the CDR3 is TGTGCCAGCAGCTTGGGTCAGTCCGACTCTGGGGCCAACGTCCTGACTTTC. Translating it yields CASSLGQSDSGANVLTF. The chain joins TRBV13 to TRBJ2-6, with D uncertain. Trimming left V 3 bases short and J 0 bases short, with 12 bases between. Looked up from germline, CDR1 is PRHDT and CDR2 is FYEKMQ (reference sequence). CDR3 size: 17 residues.

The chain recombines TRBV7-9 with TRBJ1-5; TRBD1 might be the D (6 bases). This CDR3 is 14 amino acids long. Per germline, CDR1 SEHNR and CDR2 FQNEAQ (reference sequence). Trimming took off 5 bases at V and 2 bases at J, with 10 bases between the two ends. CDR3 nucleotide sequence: TGTGCCAGCAGCGGCAGGGGCCGCAATCAGCCCCAGCATTTT. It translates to CASSGRGRNQPQHF.

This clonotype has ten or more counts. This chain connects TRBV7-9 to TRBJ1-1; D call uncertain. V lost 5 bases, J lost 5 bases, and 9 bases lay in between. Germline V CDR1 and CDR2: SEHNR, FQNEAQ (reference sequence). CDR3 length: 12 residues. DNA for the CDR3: TGTGCCAGCAGCATCCAGAAGACTGAAGCTTTCTTT. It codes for CASSIQKTEAFF.

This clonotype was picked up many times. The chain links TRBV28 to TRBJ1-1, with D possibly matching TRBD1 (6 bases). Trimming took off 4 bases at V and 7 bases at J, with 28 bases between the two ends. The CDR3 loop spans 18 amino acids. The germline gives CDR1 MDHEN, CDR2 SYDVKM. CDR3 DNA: TGTGCCAGCAGTTCTTTTATCGGGCGCGGGGGGCGCGTGAGTGAAGCTTTCTTT. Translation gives CASSSFIGRGGRVSEAFF.

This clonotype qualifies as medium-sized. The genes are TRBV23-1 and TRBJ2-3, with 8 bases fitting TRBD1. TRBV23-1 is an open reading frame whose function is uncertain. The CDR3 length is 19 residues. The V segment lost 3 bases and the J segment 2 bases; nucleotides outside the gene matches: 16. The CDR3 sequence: CASSHTPDRGPPITDTQYF. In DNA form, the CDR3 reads TGCGCCAGCAGTCACACACCCGACAGGGGTCCGCCAATCACAGATACGCAGTATTTT.

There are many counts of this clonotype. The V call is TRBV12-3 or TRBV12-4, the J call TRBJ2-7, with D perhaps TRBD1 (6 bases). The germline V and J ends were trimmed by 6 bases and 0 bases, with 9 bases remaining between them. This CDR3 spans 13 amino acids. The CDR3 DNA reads TGTGCCAGCAGCCCGGGACACTCCTACGAGCAGTACTTC. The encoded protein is CASSPGHSYEQYF.

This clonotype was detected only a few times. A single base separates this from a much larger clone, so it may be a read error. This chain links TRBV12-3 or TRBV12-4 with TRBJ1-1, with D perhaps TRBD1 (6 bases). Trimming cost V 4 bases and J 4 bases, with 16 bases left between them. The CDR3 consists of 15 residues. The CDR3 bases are TGTGCCAGCAGTTCAGACTGGACAGAGGGCACTGAAGCTTTCTTT. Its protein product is CASSSDWTEGTEAFF.

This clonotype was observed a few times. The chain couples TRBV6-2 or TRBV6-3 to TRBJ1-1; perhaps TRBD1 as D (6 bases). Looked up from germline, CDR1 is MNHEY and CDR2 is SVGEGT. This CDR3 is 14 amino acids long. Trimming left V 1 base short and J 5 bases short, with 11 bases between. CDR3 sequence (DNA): TGTGCCAGCAGTTACTGGACCCAGGGGACTGAAGCTTTCTTT. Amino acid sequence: CASSYWTQGTEAFF.

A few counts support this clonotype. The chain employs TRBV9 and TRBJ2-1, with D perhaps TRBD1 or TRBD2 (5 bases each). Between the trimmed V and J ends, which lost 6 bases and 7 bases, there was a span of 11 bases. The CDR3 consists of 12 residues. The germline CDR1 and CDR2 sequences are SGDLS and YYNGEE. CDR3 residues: CASTGWGNEQFF. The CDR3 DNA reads TGTGCCAGCACGGGCTGGGGGAATGAGCAGTTCTTC.

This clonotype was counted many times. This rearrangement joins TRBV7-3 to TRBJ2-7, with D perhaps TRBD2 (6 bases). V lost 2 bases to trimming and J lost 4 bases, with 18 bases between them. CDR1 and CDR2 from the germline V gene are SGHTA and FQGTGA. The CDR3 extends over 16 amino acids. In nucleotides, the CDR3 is TGTGCCAGCAGCTTACTGTGGATGGGGGGAAGATACGAGCAGTACTTC. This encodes CASSLLWMGGRYEQYF.

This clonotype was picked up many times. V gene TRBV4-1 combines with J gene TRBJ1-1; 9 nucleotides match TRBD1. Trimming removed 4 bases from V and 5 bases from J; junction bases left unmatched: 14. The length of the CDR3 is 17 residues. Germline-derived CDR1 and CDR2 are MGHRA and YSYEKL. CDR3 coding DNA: TGCGCCAGCAGCCCTGTCCCGGGACAGGGTTTGAGGACTGAAGCTTTCTTT. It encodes CASSPVPGQGLRTEAFF.

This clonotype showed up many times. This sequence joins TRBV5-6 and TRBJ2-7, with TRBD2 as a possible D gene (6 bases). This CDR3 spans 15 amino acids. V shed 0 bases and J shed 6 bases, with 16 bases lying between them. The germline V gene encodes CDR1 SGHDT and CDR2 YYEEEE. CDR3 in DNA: TGTGCCAGCAGCTTGGCGGCTAGCGTAGTCCGCGAGCAGTACTTC. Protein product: CASSLAASVVREQYF.

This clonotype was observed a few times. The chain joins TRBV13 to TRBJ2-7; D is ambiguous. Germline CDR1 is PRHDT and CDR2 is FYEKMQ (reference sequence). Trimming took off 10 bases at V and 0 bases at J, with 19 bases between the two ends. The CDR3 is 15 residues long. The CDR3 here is CATSQRGLSSYEQYF. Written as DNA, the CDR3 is TGTGCCACCTCCCAAAGAGGCCTTAGCTCCTACGAGCAGTACTTC.

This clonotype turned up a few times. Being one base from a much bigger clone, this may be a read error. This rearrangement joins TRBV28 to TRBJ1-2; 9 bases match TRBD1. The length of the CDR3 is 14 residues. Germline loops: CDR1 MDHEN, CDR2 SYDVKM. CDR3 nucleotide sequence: TGTGCCAGCACCCTCAACAGGGGGCCGCATGGCTACGCCTTC. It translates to CASTLNRGPHGYAF.